The 29 T cell receptor beta chains presented below share a single source sample, sequenced in a study of vaccination effects on CD4 cells after COVID-19. Their specific antigens are unknown. Antigen-specific CD4+ T cells were expanded with viral peptide pools in the ViraFEST assay before sequencing. An approximately 10-day culture period preceded the isolation of CD4+ T cells. Testing of the vaccine recipients showed negative nucleocapsid antibodies and no prior SARS-CoV-2 infection. The data were produced by immunoSEQ multiplex PCR, yet TCRdb's version contains in-frame clones alone and is incomplete. Of some 70,000 clones detected, around 80% appear once; the ten largest clones hold 12%. This specimen was CD4+ T cells from PBMCs cultured with SARS-CoV-2 spike peptides, taken before COVID-19 vaccination. The receptors originated from a human donor who received a COVID-19 vaccine.

The chain has TRBV2 and TRBJ1-1; the D gene is possibly TRBD1 (5 bases). CDR3 length: 13 residues. The V gene's germline CDR1 is SNHLY and CDR2 FYNNEI. The ends were cut back, 5 bases at V and 3 bases at J, with 10 bases in the middle. CDR3 loop: CASSRETDTEAFF. The CDR3, as DNA: TGTGCCAGCAGTCGCGAGACAGACACTGAAGCTTTCTTT.

The rearrangement joins TRBV24-1 to TRBJ2-2, with D uncertain. V was trimmed by 3 bases and J by 6 bases, leaving 10 bases between them. CDR3 length: 14 residues. The germline CDR1 and CDR2 sequences are KGHDR and SFDVKD. This chain's CDR3 is CATSDVGIPGELFF. As DNA, the CDR3 is TGTGCCACCAGTGATGTAGGGATACCCGGGGAGCTGTTTTTT.

This chain joins TRBV6-5 and TRBJ1-1; no clear D gene. V lost 2 bases, J lost 6 bases, and 10 bases lay in between. The V gene's germline CDR1 is MNHEY and CDR2 SVGAGI. The CDR3 totals 13 residues. In nucleotides, the CDR3 is TGTGCCAGCAGTTACCCCGGTGGGCCTGAAGCTTTCTTT. Translating gives CASSYPGGPEAFF.

The rearrangement joins TRBV11-1 to TRBJ2-3, with D perhaps matching TRBD1 (5 bases). V lost 7 bases to trimming and J lost 6 bases, with 17 bases between them. Germline values: CDR1 SGHAT, CDR2 FQDESV (reference sequence). The CDR3 covers 14 residues. The CDR3 region has the DNA TGTGCCAGCACCAGGGCAGGCCAGGTGGATACGCAGTATTTT. The encoded protein is CASTRAGQVDTQYF.

V and J are TRBV6-6 and TRBJ2-3; unclear D gene. Germline V gene lookup returns CDR1 MNHNY and CDR2 SVGAGI (reference sequence). The CDR3 sequence is 15 residues long. V lost 6 bases and J lost 4, with 17 bases in between. Here the CDR3 DNA reads TGTGCCAGCAGCGACACTTCTAGACAAGCAGATACGCAGTATTTT. Encoded protein: CASSDTSRQADTQYF.

This rearrangement joins TRBV28 to TRBJ2-7; D uncertain. V lost 5 bases and J 7 bases, leaving 15 bases between the germline ends. The CDR3 loop spans 13 amino acids. Germline values: CDR1 MDHEN, CDR2 SYDVKM. The CDR3 region is CASSNRASREQYV. The CDR3, as DNA: TGTGCCAGCAGTAATAGAGCCAGCAGAGAGCAGTACGTC.

The chain has TRBV30 and TRBJ1-4; D not resolved. Trimming removed 1 base from V and 4 bases from J, with 7 bases in between. Germline V CDR1 and CDR2: GTSNPN, SVGIG (reference sequence). The CDR3 extends over 13 amino acids. CDR3 protein: CAWSGVINEKLFF. As DNA, the CDR3 is TGTGCCTGGAGTGGGGTGATTAATGAAAAACTGTTTTTT.

V usage is TRBV19 and J usage is TRBJ1-2; D gene ambiguous. V dropped 9 bases and J dropped 1 base, with 15 bases sitting between them. The CDR3 is 14 amino acids. Per germline, CDR1 LNHDA and CDR2 SQIVND (reference sequence). The CDR3 sequence is CASARGSINYGYTF. As DNA, the CDR3 is TGTGCCAGCGCCCGCGGATCGATTAACTATGGCTACACCTTC.

The chain combines TRBV18 with TRBJ1-2; D perhaps matches TRBD1 (5 bases). Germline CDR1 is KGHSH and CDR2 is LQKENI. The CDR3 covers 14 residues. V was trimmed by 3 bases and J by 4 bases, leaving 12 bases between them. The CDR3 DNA reads as TGTGCCAGCTCACCGGGCGGGGGACTCTATGGCTACACCTTC. This gives the protein CASSPGGGLYGYTF.

The chain recombines TRBV5-1 with TRBJ2-3; D remains unclear. Looked up from germline, CDR1 is SGHRS and CDR2 is YFSETQ. The CDR3 is 16 amino acids. Deletions cut 4 bases from V and 5 bases from J, with 20 bases between. CDR3 loop: CASSPQASPSVDTQYF. The CDR3 coding sequence is TGCGCCAGCAGCCCTCAAGCTTCCCCCTCCGTAGATACGCAGTATTTT.

This clone was observed a single time. This sequence joins TRBV27 and TRBJ1-2; the match to TRBD1 covers 10 bases. V shed 8 bases, J shed 8 bases, and the junction held 11 bases outside the gene matches. CDR3 size: 14 residues. CDR1 is MNHEY, CDR2 SMNVEV, per germline (reference sequence). CDR3 in amino acids: CASGPRDRGRGYTF. The CDR3 DNA is TGTGCCAGCGGCCCGCGGGACAGGGGACGGGGCTACACCTTC.

This chain links TRBV7-2 with TRBJ2-3, with 11 nucleotides matching TRBD2. CDR3 length: 14 amino acids. In germline, CDR1 is SGHTA, CDR2 FQGNSA. V trimming: 5 bases; J trimming: 6 bases; junction bases outside the gene matches: 4. In DNA form, the CDR3 reads TGTGCCAGCAGCCCTAGCGGGGGGCAGGATACGCAGTATTTT. Translated: CASSPSGGQDTQYF.

The CDR3 coding sequence is TGTGCCAGCAGCTTAGGCAGGGCCCATACGCAGTATTTT. This gives the protein CASSLGRAHTQYF. This sequence joins TRBV11-1 and TRBJ2-3; possibly TRBD1 for D (5 bases). There are 13 residues in the CDR3. Deletions cut 1 base from V and 7 bases from J, with 9 bases between. Germline V gives CDR1 SGHAT, CDR2 FQDESV (reference sequence).

The chain joins TRBV24-1 to TRBJ2-3; D is unclear. CDR3 length equals 12 residues. Germline V lookup: CDR1 KGHDR, CDR2 SFDVKD. Trimming left V 9 bases short and J 3 bases short, with 9 bases between. CDR3 sequence reads: CATGQTTDTQYF. The CDR3 DNA reads as TGTGCCACCGGGCAGACGACAGATACGCAGTATTTT.

J is TRBJ2-6 and V is TRBV10-1; D ambiguous. Germline V lookup: CDR1 WNHNN, CDR2 SYGVQD (reference sequence). Trimming removed 5 bases at V and 0 bases at J, with 2 bases between. The CDR3 covers 13 residues. The CDR3 sequence: CASSSSGANVLTF. The CDR3 nucleotides are TGCGCCAGCAGTTCCTCTGGGGCCAACGTCCTGACTTTC.

The chain recombines TRBV3-1 (or the pseudogene TRBV3-2) with TRBJ2-1; D remains ambiguous. Trimming took 0 bases from V and 0 from J, leaving 18 bases between them. From germline, CDR1 is LGHDT and CDR2 YNNKEL (reference sequence). The length of the CDR3 is 19 residues. CDR3 region: CASSQENYAAHSSYNEQFF. The CDR3 region has the DNA TGTGCCAGCAGCCAAGAAAATTATGCGGCCCATAGCTCCTACAATGAGCAGTTCTTC.

V and J are TRBV5-1 and TRBJ1-4; D perhaps matches TRBD1 (6 bases). The germline V gene encodes CDR1 SGHRS and CDR2 YFSETQ. The CDR3 runs to 18 residues. Trimming shortened V by 8 bases and J by 4 bases, and 27 bases separated the two germline ends. The CDR3 bases are TGCGCCAGAGACCGTTCTACGAAATGGGGGCAGGGTAATGAAAAACTGTTTTTT. Its translation: CARDRSTKWGQGNEKLFF. The full variable domain, rest sourced from reference TRBV5-1 and TRBJ1-4, is KAGVTQTPRYLIKTRGQQVTLSCSPISGHRSVSWYQQTPGQGLQFLFEYFSETQRNKGNFPGRFSGRQFSNSRSEMNVSTLELGDSALYLCARDRSTKWGQGNEKLFFGSGTQLSVL.

This clone has only a few counts. CDR3 sequence: CASSFGRLNTGELFF. DNA for the CDR3: TGTGCCAGCAGTTTCGGGAGACTGAACACCGGGGAGCTGTTTTTT. This chain uses TRBV27 with TRBJ2-2; D perhaps matches TRBD2 (6 bases). Germline V gene sequence: CDR1 MNHEY, CDR2 SMNVEV (reference sequence). V lost 3 bases and J lost 1, with 9 bases in between. The CDR3 is made up of 15 amino acids.

This clone occurred a few times. The chain uses TRBV2 and TRBJ1-2, with 7 nucleotides matching TRBD1. V shed 4 bases, J shed 8 bases, and the junction held 7 bases outside the gene matches. Germline loops: CDR1 SNHLY, CDR2 FYNNEI. The CDR3 covers 13 residues. The DNA for the CDR3 is TGTGCCAGCAGTGTTATGACAGGGAAAGGCTACACCTTC. Translation: CASSVMTGKGYTF.

The chain carries TRBV28 and TRBJ1-2; D is unresolved. The CDR3 length is 13 residues. Germline CDR1 MDHEN, CDR2 SYDVKM. The V end was cut by 8 bases, the J end by 5 bases, with 15 bases between. CDR3 residues: CASCSPQIYGYTF. CDR3 sequence (DNA): TGTGCCAGCTGTTCGCCACAGATTTATGGCTACACCTTC.

The chain couples TRBV5-1 to TRBJ2-5; the D gene is possibly TRBD2 (5 bases). The CDR3 runs 15 residues. CDR1 and CDR2 (germline): SGHRS, YFSETQ. V dropped 4 bases and J dropped 5 bases, with 18 bases sitting between them. The CDR3 bases are TGCGCCAGCAGCCAGCGGACGGCCCTGGGGGAGACCCAGTACTTC. It is translated as CASSQRTALGETQYF.

J is TRBJ2-5 and V is TRBV7-8; 10 nucleotides line up with TRBD2. Germline assignment: CDR1 SGHVS and CDR2 FQNEAQ. The CDR3 is made up of 13 amino acids. The J segment lost 3 bases and the V segment lost 6 bases, leaving 1 base of the junction unmatched. The CDR3 region is CASRGTSEETQYF. The CDR3, as DNA: TGTGCCAGCAGGGGGACTAGCGAAGAGACCCAGTACTTC.

The J gene is TRBJ1-5, the V gene TRBV21-1. TRBV21-1 is noted as a pseudogene. This CDR3 is 17 amino acids long. CDR3 nucleotides: TGTGCCATGCATGGAGGGCTGGAGGTAGTGAGCAATCAGCCCCAGCATTTT. It translates to CAMHGGLEVVSNQPQHF.

The chain uses TRBV27 and TRBJ1-4; 9 nucleotides align to TRBD1. J was trimmed by 8 bases and V by 5 bases; bases with no gene match: 6. The CDR3 runs 14 residues. Germline-derived CDR1 and CDR2 are MNHEY and SMNVEV (reference sequence). The CDR3 here is CASSRNRGREKLFF. The CDR3 region has the DNA TGTGCCAGCAGTCGAAACAGGGGGCGCGAAAAACTGTTTTTT.

This clone turned up a few times. V is TRBV6-5 and J is TRBJ1-6; D uncertain. Germline loops: CDR1 MNHEY, CDR2 SVGAGI. This CDR3 region has 15 residues. Deletions cut 0 bases from V and 5 bases from J, with 8 bases between. The CDR3 sequence is CASSYSGRDNSPLHF. DNA of the CDR3: TGTGCCAGCAGTTACTCAGGACGGGATAATTCACCCCTCCACTTT.

J is TRBJ1-1 and V is TRBV21-1. TRBV21-1 corresponds to a pseudogene. This CDR3 region has 16 residues. The CDR3 protein is CASSKLWRGRHTEAFF. CDR3 DNA sequence: TGTGCCAGCAGCAAATTATGGAGGGGCAGGCACACTGAAGCTTTCTTT.

The V gene is TRBV6-2 or TRBV6-3, the J gene TRBJ1-5; D is unresolved. Per the germline V gene, CDR1 is MNHEY and CDR2 is SVGEGT. CDR3 length: 16 residues. Trimming removed 2 bases from V and 2 bases from J, with 13 bases in between. The CDR3 sequence is CASSYARTAGNQPQHF. The CDR3 DNA reads TGTGCCAGCAGTTACGCCCGGACTGCCGGCAATCAGCCCCAGCATTTT.

The chain is built from TRBV23-1 and TRBJ2-2, with TRBD2 identical over 9 bases. TRBV23-1 is designated an ORF whose function remains uncertain. This CDR3 comprises 16 residues. The trim removed 2 bases at V and 6 bases at J, leaving 7 bases unmatched. This CDR3 reads CASSQPGTSWAGELFF. The CDR3 bases are TGCGCCAGCAGTCAACCTGGGACTAGCTGGGCCGGGGAGCTGTTTTTT.

V usage is TRBV3-1 (or the pseudogene TRBV3-2) and J usage is TRBJ1-2; D unclear. Germline assignment: CDR1 LGHDT and CDR2 YNNKEL (reference sequence). Trimming removed 0 bases from V and 8 bases from J, with 13 bases in between. This CDR3 is built from 14 residues. CDR3 nucleotides: TGTGCCAGCAGCCAAGATAGGTGGGAAGAGGGCTACACCTTC. Translated: CASSQDRWEEGYTF.